This T cell receptor beta chain was recovered during a study of T cell responses to AZD1222 COVID-19 vaccine. Some clones are missing from TCRdb's copy, which holds only in-frame ones; the method was immunoSEQ multiplex PCR. The sample lists around 100,000 clones, about 87% occurring once. There are 20 residues in the CDR3. J lost 0 bases, V lost 2 bases, and 13 bases had no gene match. CDR1 and CDR2 from the germline V gene are KGHSH and LQKENI. The sample was peripheral blood, taken on day 0 of AZD1222 vaccination. This chain connects TRBV18 to TRBJ1-5; 10 positions match TRBD1. The receptor comes from an adult in good health. The CDR3 coding sequence is TGTGCCAGCTCACCAAATGGGGGACAGGGGACATCTTTTAGCAATCAGCCCCAGCATTTT. This encodes CASSPNGGQGTSFSNQPQHF.